Listed below are T cell receptor beta chains from one sample, sequenced in a study of molecular identifiers for immune sequencing clone quantification. TCRdb fed the PCR reads into MiXCR, producing one record per CDR3 protein. The sample lists 60,000 to 70,000 distinct CDR3 sequences; less than 20% were seen once. Sample: naive CD8+ T cells from blood, with Jurkat cell RNA spiked in. Receptor source: a human donor in good health. Some libraries in this study had Jurkat cell RNA spiked in. The CDR3 runs from the conserved cysteine through the conserved F or W. Each record gives: V gene, D gene, J gene, clone size, CDR3 length, CDR3 DNA, CDR3 protein. A D gene is named only where the DNA matches it firmly. Size tells how often a clone was seen (once, few, many) or the class of an expanded clone, and some rows leave it out.

TRBV4-1	TRBD2	TRBJ2-7	many	16	TGCGCCAGCAGCCCATATAAGGCGGGAGCCACCTACGAGCAGTACTTC	CASSPYKAGATYEQYF
TRBV29-1	.	TRBJ1-1	many	12	TGCAGCGTGTCCACAGGGAACACTGAAGCTTTCTTT	CSVSTGNTEAFF
TRBV28	.	TRBJ2-7	many	13	TGTGCCAGCAGTTCCGGGGGTCTAGGCGAGCAGTACTTC	CASSSGGLGEQYF
TRBV4-1	TRBD2	TRBJ2-7	many	15	TGCGCCAGCAGCCAAGAGGGCGGACTAGCGGGATTAGTGTACTTC	CASSQEGGLAGLVYF
TRBV30	TRBD2	TRBJ2-1	many	16	TGTGCCTGGAGCCCCTCACCGGGGGGGGGATTCTATGAGCAGTTCTTC	CAWSPSPGGGFYEQFF
TRBV7-8	.	TRBJ1-5	.	17	TGTGCCAGCAGCTCCCACACAGGACCTTATAGCAATCAGCCCCAGCATTTT	CASSSHTGPYSNQPQHF
TRBV28	.	TRBJ2-7	many	14	TGTGCCAGCAGTTTACCGGGACAAAACAACGAGCAGTACTTC	CASSLPGQNNEQYF
TRBV27	.	TRBJ2-7	.	15	TGTGCCAGCAGTCCGCGGGACAGCTTTTACAACGAGCAGTACTTC	CASSPRDSFYNEQYF
TRBV28	.	TRBJ1-1	many	18	TGTGCCAGCAGTCTAAGCCCCACGGACAGTTCCTGGGGCACTGAAGCTTTCTTT	CASSLSPTDSSWGTEAFF
TRBV20-1	.	TRBJ2-1	many	15	TGCAGTGCTAGACCGCGGGGAAGCGGGCGCAATGAGCAGTTCTTC	CSARPRGSGRNEQFF
TRBV30	.	TRBJ2-3	many	10	TGTGCCTGGGACGGTGATACGCAGTATTTT	CAWDGDTQYF
TRBV11-3	.	TRBJ2-7	many	14	TGTGCCAGCAGCTCAAGGAGGCAGGCTGTGGAGCAGTACTTC	CASSSRRQAVEQYF
TRBV7-2	.	TRBJ2-2	.	15	TGTGCCAGCAGCCCCAGGCAGGGTAGGGCCGGGGAGCTGTTTTTT	CASSPRQGRAGELFF
TRBV3-1	TRBD2	TRBJ2-1	many	16	TGTGCCAGCAGCAGACCGGGACTAGCGGGTTACAATGAGCAGTTCTTC	CASSRPGLAGYNEQFF
TRBV4-1	.	TRBJ2-3	many	14	TGCGCCAGCAGCCAGTGGGACAGCACAGATACGCAGTATTTT	CASSQWDSTDTQYF
TRBV14	.	TRBJ2-7	.	13	TGTGCCAGCAGCCAAGCGACAACCTACGAGCAGTACTTC	CASSQATTYEQYF
TRBV14	TRBD2	TRBJ2-7	many	15	TGTGCCAGCAGCCACCTACCGGGAGGGGGGCAGGAGCAGTACTTC	CASSHLPGGGQEQYF
TRBV6-2/TRBV6-3	TRBD1	TRBJ1-1	many	16	TGTGCCAGCAGTTACTCGAGAGGCGACAGGGGCACTGAAGCTTTCTTT	CASSYSRGDRGTEAFF
TRBV9	.	TRBJ2-5	many	15	TGTGCCAGCAGCGTAGCTACTGGGTATTTAGAGACCCAGTACTTC	CASSVATGYLETQYF
TRBV29-1	TRBD1	TRBJ1-1	.	12	TGCAGCGTTGGTACAGGGGGAACTGAAGCTCTCTTT	CSVGTGGTEALF
TRBV6-2/TRBV6-3	.	TRBJ1-1	many	13	TGTGCCAGCAGTGAACGGGAGAACACTGAAGCTTTCTTT	CASSERENTEAFF
TRBV7-9	TRBD1	TRBJ2-7	many	15	TGTGCCAGCAGCTTAAGGGACAGGGACCTCTACGAGCAGTACTTC	CASSLRDRDLYEQYF
TRBV7-9	TRBD1	TRBJ2-6	many	19	TGTGCCAGCAGCTTAACGTGGTCAGGGGGTACCTCTGGGGCCAACGTCCTGACTTTC	CASSLTWSGGTSGANVLTF
TRBV7-9	.	TRBJ2-3	many	13	TGTGCCAGCAGCTTAGGACTGCTAGATACGCAGTATTTT	CASSLGLLDTQYF
TRBV7-9	TRBD1	TRBJ1-6	many	17	TGTGCCAGCAGCTTAGCCCGGGACAGGGAGGATAATTCACCCCTCCACTTT	CASSLARDREDNSPLHF
TRBV12-3/TRBV12-4	.	TRBJ2-1	.	14	TGTGCCAGCAGTTCACCCGACCCCCTAAATGAGCAGTTCTTC	CASSSPDPLNEQFF
TRBV21-1	.	TRBJ1-5	.	13	TGTGCCAGCACTGGACAGGGTGATCAGCCCCAGCATTTT	CASTGQGDQPQHF